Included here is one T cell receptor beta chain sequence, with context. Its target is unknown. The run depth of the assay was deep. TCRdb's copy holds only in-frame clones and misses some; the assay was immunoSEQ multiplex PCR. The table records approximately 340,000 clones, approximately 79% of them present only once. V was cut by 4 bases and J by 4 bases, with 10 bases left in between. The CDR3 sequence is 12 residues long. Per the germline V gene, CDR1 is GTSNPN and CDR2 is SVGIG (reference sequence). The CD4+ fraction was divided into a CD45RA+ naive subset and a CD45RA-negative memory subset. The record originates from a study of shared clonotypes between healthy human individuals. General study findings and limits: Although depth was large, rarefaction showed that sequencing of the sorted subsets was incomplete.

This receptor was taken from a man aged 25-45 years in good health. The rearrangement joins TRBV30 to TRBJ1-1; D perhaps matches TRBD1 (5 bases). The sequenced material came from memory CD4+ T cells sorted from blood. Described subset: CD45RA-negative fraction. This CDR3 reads CAWIGARTEAFF. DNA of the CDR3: TGTGCCTGGATTGGGGCACGCACTGAAGCTTTCTTT.